This TCR beta chain derives from a study of blood T cell repertoires in COVID-19. Study-wide context: There were acute and convalescent COVID-19 samples, and they came from the United States, Italy and Spain. Sample material is recorded as cDNA or gDNA derived from T cells, B-cell-depleted T cells, or PBMCs.

CDR3 length equals 14 residues. The germline V gene encodes CDR1 LGHDT and CDR2 YNNKEL (reference sequence). V lost 8 bases, J lost 3 bases, and 14 bases lay in between. As handled by the study authors: Quantification of nucleated cells was approximated via reference gene primer amplification. The protocol was immunoSEQ multiplex PCR, while the TCRdb copy is restricted to in-frame clones and leaves out a portion. V and J calls and clone size follow that table, whereas D and trimming were derived from the DNA. Among 30,000 to 35,000 clones listed, over 80% were seen once. This TCR was sampled from a man older than 75 with active COVID-19. Sequenced material: peripheral blood. The chain has TRBV3-1 (or the pseudogene TRBV3-2) and TRBJ1-5; the D gene is possibly TRBD1 (5 bases). This CDR3 is CASGGGGSNQPQHF. The CDR3 nucleotides are TGTGCCAGCGGCGGGGGGGGTTCCAATCAGCCCCAGCATTTT.